The 20 T cell receptor beta chains presented below share a single source sample, sequenced in a study of CD8+ T cells in alopecia areata. The treatment here: oral pan-JAK inhibitor, 5-10 mg twice daily. Reverse transcribed after extraction, RNA yielded cDNA as the sequencing template. The repertoire was sequenced with immunoSEQ multiplex PCR; TCRdb's copy has only in-frame clones and lacks some. The sample gives 90,000 to 100,000 clones, 50% to 75% of which show up once; 15% is in the top ten. The sample was CD8+ T cells sorted from blood, taken at week 4, from a patient treated with tofacitinib. These receptors all stem from a human donor with alopecia areata.

This chain connects TRBV9 to TRBJ2-6; TRBD1 might be the D (5 bases). The CDR3 is 18 amino acids. CDR1 and CDR2 (germline): SGDLS, YYNGEE. V was cut by 3 bases and J by 0 bases, with 16 bases left in between. The CDR3 region has the DNA TGTGCCAGCAGCGAACATACAGGCTCTATCTCTGGGGCCAACGTCCTGACTTTC. Residues: CASSEHTGSISGANVLTF. The entire variable domain, with the rest obtained from reference TRBV9 and TRBJ2-6, is as follows: DSGVTQTPKHLITATGQRVTLRCSPRSGDLSVYWYQQSLDQGLQFLIQYYNGEERAKGNILERFSAQQFPDLHSELNLSSLELGDSALYFCASSEHTGSISGANVLTFGAGSRLTVL.

This clone showed up just once. This CDR3 is CASRPLAGTYEQYF. The CDR3 bases are TGTGCCAGCAGGCCCCTAGCGGGCACCTACGAGCAGTACTTC. This chain joins TRBV27 and TRBJ2-7; 8 bases align to TRBD2. CDR3 size: 14 residues. Germline loops: CDR1 MNHEY, CDR2 SMNVEV (reference sequence). With V trimmed by 6 bases and J by 2 bases, 6 bases remained unmatched.

V and J are TRBV4-1 and TRBJ2-5; no reliable D call. Trimming took 0 bases from V and 9 from J, leaving 14 bases between them. The CDR3 has 14 amino acids. CDR1 and CDR2 (germline): MGHRA, YSYEKL. For the CDR3, the DNA is TGCGCCAGCAGCCAAGAGGGGTATGGGCGCCCCCAGTACTTC. Translation: CASSQEGYGRPQYF.

This chain joins TRBV7-8 and TRBJ1-5; maybe TRBD1 (6 bases). Per the germline V gene, CDR1 is SGHVS and CDR2 is FQNEAQ. The CDR3 loop spans 16 amino acids. Deletions cut 2 bases from V and 4 bases from J, with 15 bases between. The CDR3 reads CASSLLMGTLNQPQHF. CDR3 sequence (DNA): TGTGCCAGCAGCTTATTGATGGGGACACTTAATCAGCCCCAGCATTTT.

The chain is built from TRBV29-1 and TRBJ1-1; 7 bases match TRBD1. This CDR3 region has 12 residues. Germline assignment: CDR1 SQVTM and CDR2 ANQGSEA. The ends lost 7 bases at V and 6 bases at J; junction bases unmatched: 8. Here the CDR3 DNA reads TGCAGCGCCCGGGACAGTTATCCTGAAGCTTTCTTT. Its protein product is CSARDSYPEAFF.

This clone was seen only once. The rearrangement joins TRBV2 to TRBJ1-1; TRBD1 is a possible D gene (6 bases). The length of the CDR3 is 14 residues. From germline, CDR1 is SNHLY and CDR2 FYNNEI. V lost 4 bases to trimming and J lost 2 bases, with 11 bases between them. DNA for the CDR3: TGTGCCAGCAGTGGGTACAGGGAAAACACTGAAGCTTTCTTT. Encoded protein: CASSGYRENTEAFF.

This clone was detected once. The chain links TRBV9 to TRBJ2-2; the D gene is possibly TRBD2 (6 bases). Looked up from germline, CDR1 is SGDLS and CDR2 is YYNGEE. The CDR3 has 13 residues. Trimming removed 7 bases from V and 1 base from J, with 8 bases in between. The chain's CDR3 is CASSGGNTGELFF. CDR3 coding DNA: TGTGCCAGCTCCGGGGGGAACACCGGGGAGCTGTTTTTT.

The V gene is TRBV27, the J gene TRBJ2-1, with D possibly matching TRBD2 (6 bases). From germline, CDR1 is MNHEY and CDR2 SMNVEV (reference sequence). This CDR3 has 14 residues. Trimming stripped 8 bases from V and 4 bases from J, with 15 bases between. CDR3 in DNA: TGTGCCAGCGGGCCGGGACTCTTATACAATGAGCAGTTCTTC. It encodes CASGPGLLYNEQFF.

The chain uses TRBV7-9 and TRBJ2-1; D remains unclear. The CDR3 contains 13 residues. Between the trimmed V and J ends, which lost 1 base and 6 bases, there was a span of 7 bases. CDR1 and CDR2 (germline): SEHNR, FQNEAQ (reference sequence). In nucleotides, the CDR3 is TGTGCCAGCAGCTTAGTCGGTTCCAATGAGCAGTTCTTC. It codes for CASSLVGSNEQFF. Full variable domain (rest looked up from reference TRBV7-9 and TRBJ2-1): DTGVSQNPRHKITKRGQNVTFRCDPISEHNRLYWYRQTLGQGPEFLTYFQNEAQLEKSRLLSDRFSAERPKGSFSTLEIQRTEQGDSAMYLCASSLVGSNEQFFGPGTRLTVL.

J is TRBJ2-2 and V is TRBV4-1; the D gene could be TRBD1 or TRBD2 (5 bases each). With 4 bases removed from V and 7 bases from J, the gap between germline ends came to 16 bases. CDR1 is MGHRA, CDR2 YSYEKL, per germline. This CDR3 is 15 amino acids long. CDR3 sequence: CASSRSGTQHGELFF. As DNA, the CDR3 is TGCGCCAGCAGCCGTTCGGGGACCCAGCACGGGGAGCTGTTTTTT.

The chain combines TRBV5-6 with TRBJ2-1, with 7 bases matching TRBD1. This CDR3 has 16 amino acids. Germline CDR1 is SGHDT and CDR2 is YYEEEE. V dropped 4 bases and J dropped 8; count of bases not matched to a gene: 15. CDR3 sequence (DNA): TGTGCCAGCAGCCGTAGGGGGCTGGTCGTTTCCGATGAGCAGTTCTTC. It codes for CASSRRGLVVSDEQFF. Full variable domain (rest looked up from reference TRBV5-6 and TRBJ2-1): DAGVTQSPTHLIKTRGQQVTLRCSPKSGHDTVSWYQQALGQGPQFIFQYYEEEERQRGNFPDRFSGHQFPNYSSELNVNALLLGDSALYLCASSRRGLVVSDEQFFGPGTRLTVL.

This rearrangement joins TRBV27 to TRBJ2-7, with a possible D match to TRBD1 (5 bases). Germline V gives CDR1 MNHEY, CDR2 SMNVEV (reference sequence). Trimming took 2 bases from V and 2 from J, leaving 10 bases between them. This CDR3 is 14 amino acids long. CDR3 DNA: TGTGCCAGCAGTTTAAGACAGTTCCCCTACGAGCAGTACTTC. Protein sequence: CASSLRQFPYEQYF.

This clone was seen a handful of times. In DNA form, the CDR3 reads TGCAGCGTTTATGGGGAGGGGGAGCTGTTTTTT. Protein sequence: CSVYGEGELFF. This chain connects TRBV29-1 to TRBJ2-2, with D possibly being TRBD2 (5 bases). This CDR3 is built from 11 residues. With 5 bases removed from V and 8 bases from J, the gap between germline ends came to 9 bases. Germline V gene sequence: CDR1 SQVTM, CDR2 ANQGSEA.

This clone has a handful of counts. The genes are TRBV4-3 and TRBJ2-3, with 14 bases that match TRBD2. V lost 4 bases to trimming and J lost 6 bases; unmatched junction nucleotides: 6. The germline V gene encodes CDR1 LGHNA and CDR2 YSLEER. This CDR3 has 16 amino acids. Here the CDR3 reads CASSPRTSGGPDTQYF. CDR3 coding DNA: TGCGCCAGCAGCCCCCGGACTAGCGGGGGGCCTGATACGCAGTATTTT.

This clone was counted a few times. This chain links TRBV29-1 with TRBJ2-3; D might be TRBD2 (6 bases). The CDR3 consists of 12 residues. With 6 bases removed from V and 6 bases from J, the gap between germline ends came to 13 bases. CDR1 is SQVTM and CDR2 is ANQGSEA in the germline V gene. CDR3 DNA sequence: TGCAGCGTCCGGGACTTGGAGGATACGCAGTATTTT. Protein sequence: CSVRDLEDTQYF.

V gene TRBV10-2 combines with J gene TRBJ2-3; D is possibly TRBD2 (5 bases). Per the germline V gene, CDR1 is WSHSY and CDR2 is SAAADI. This CDR3 contains 14 residues. V was cut by 0 bases and J by 4 bases, with 8 bases left in between. This CDR3 reads CASSESVRADTQYF. The DNA of the CDR3 is TGCGCCAGCAGTGAGTCGGTGCGGGCAGATACGCAGTATTTT.

Details on this clone: A much larger clone sits a single nucleotide away, making a read error possible. This CDR3 is also generated by other DNA sequences in the sample. V usage is TRBV7-9 and J usage is TRBJ2-2; D gene unclear. Germline V gene data show CDR1 as SEHNR and CDR2 as FQNEAQ (reference sequence). With 4 bases removed from V and 0 bases from J, the gap between germline ends came to 3 bases. The CDR3 sequence is 13 residues long. The CDR3 region has the DNA TGTGCCAGCAGCTCGACGAACACCGGGGAGCTGTTTTTT. Protein sequence: CASSSTNTGELFF.

V usage is TRBV4-1 and J usage is TRBJ1-1, with 9 bases matching TRBD1. This CDR3 has 16 amino acids. V shed 2 bases and J 11 bases; nucleotides not matched to a gene: 15. CDR1 is MGHRA, CDR2 YSYEKL, per germline. As DNA, the CDR3 is TGCGCCAGCAGCCAATTCCCGGGACAGGGCTCGGATTGGGCTTTCTTT. Encoded protein: CASSQFPGQGSDWAFF.

J is TRBJ1-2 and V is TRBV4-3; possible D gene TRBD1, 5 bases. CDR3 size: 14 residues. V lost 2 bases and J 5 bases, leaving 12 bases between the germline ends. Germline loops: CDR1 LGHNA, CDR2 YSLEER. The CDR3 spells CASSQIRGAYGYTF. In nucleotides, the CDR3 is TGCGCCAGCAGCCAAATCCGGGGCGCGTATGGCTACACCTTC.

The V and J genes are TRBV28 and TRBJ2-1, with 8 bases that match TRBD2. Germline V CDR1 and CDR2: MDHEN, SYDVKM. Unmatched junction bases numbered 7, after V lost 2 bases and J lost 7 bases. CDR3 length equals 15 residues. The CDR3 loop reads CASSLREGLENEQFF. Written as DNA, the CDR3 is TGTGCCAGCAGTTTACGGGAGGGCCTAGAAAATGAGCAGTTCTTC.